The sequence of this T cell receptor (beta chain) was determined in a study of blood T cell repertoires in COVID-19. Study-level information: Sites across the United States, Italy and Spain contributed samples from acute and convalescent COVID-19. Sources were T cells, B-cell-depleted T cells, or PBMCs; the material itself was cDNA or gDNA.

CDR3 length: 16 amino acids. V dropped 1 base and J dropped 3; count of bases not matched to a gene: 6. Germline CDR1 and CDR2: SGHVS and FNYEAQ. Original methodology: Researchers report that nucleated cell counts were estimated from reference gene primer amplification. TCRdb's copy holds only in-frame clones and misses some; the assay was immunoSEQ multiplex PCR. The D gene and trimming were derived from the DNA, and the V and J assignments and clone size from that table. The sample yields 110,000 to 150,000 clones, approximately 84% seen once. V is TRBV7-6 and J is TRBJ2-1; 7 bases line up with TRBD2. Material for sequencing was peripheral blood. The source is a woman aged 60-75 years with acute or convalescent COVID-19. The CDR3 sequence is CASSLEAGVIYNEQFF. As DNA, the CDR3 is TGTGCCAGCAGCTTAGAGGCGGGAGTCATCTACAATGAGCAGTTCTTC.